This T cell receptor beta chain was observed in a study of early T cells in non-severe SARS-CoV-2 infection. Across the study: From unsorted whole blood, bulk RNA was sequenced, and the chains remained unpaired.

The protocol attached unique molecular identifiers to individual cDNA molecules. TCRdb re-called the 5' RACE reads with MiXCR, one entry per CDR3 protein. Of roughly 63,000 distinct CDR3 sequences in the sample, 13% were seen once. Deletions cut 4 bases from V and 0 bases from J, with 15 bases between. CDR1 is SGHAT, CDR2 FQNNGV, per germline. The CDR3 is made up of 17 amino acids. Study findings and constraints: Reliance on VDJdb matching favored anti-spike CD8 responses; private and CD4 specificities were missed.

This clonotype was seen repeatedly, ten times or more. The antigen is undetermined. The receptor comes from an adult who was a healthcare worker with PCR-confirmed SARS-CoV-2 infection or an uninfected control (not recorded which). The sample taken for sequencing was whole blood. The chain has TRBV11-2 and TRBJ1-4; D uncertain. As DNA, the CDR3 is TGTGCCAGCAGCTCCGGACCCCCCGCTGCAACTAATGAAAAACTGTTTTTT. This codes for CASSSGPPAATNEKLFF.